This T cell receptor (beta chain) was sequenced for a study of cytomegalovirus exposure and HLA in healthy donors. Study-wide background: Early released data comprised some 91 million unique TCRs from HLA-typed donors. General study points: The authors assumed roughly uniform sequencing depth across donors for presence/absence analyses. Association of roughly 17,000 TCR beta sequences with HLA alleles was found at 0.05 false discovery rate in a later analysis.

Use of 60 Vbeta and 13 Jbeta primers characterized the PCR. The repertoire was sequenced with immunoSEQ multiplex PCR; TCRdb's copy has only in-frame clones and lacks some. Of about 120,000 clones listed, 75% to 85% are singletons. With respect to this clone: Its antigen is unknown.

The CDR3 is made up of 15 amino acids. CDR1 and CDR2 (germline): SGHTA, FQGNSA. Losses at the gene ends were 2 bases for V and 5 bases for J; bases not matched to a gene: 7. Sequences were obtained from PBMCs. The V call is TRBV7-2, the J call TRBJ2-5, with 8 bases fitting TRBD1. This sequence originates from a man aged 30 to 45 in good health and CMV-seronegative. CDR3 nucleotide sequence: TGTGCCAGCAGCTTACATGGACAGGGACGGGAGACCCAGTACTTC. Amino acids: CASSLHGQGRETQYF.